This T cell receptor beta chain was captured by sequencing in a study of shared clonotypes between healthy human individuals. CDR1 is SGHVS, CDR2 FQNEAQ, per germline. This CDR3 is built from 16 residues. Trimming cost V 0 bases and J 7 bases; bases outside gene matches: 8. About this clone: Its matching antigen is unknown.

Sequenced by immunoSEQ multiplex PCR; TCRdb stores in-frame clones only, minus some. The sample lists about 2.3 million clones, 92% occurring once. Regarding the study as a whole: Clonotypes shared by all four donors outscored non-shared clonotypes in generation probability.

Specimen: naive CD4+ T cells from PBMCs. Stated subset: CD45RA+ positively selected. V and J are TRBV7-8 and TRBJ1-5; 8 nucleotides agree with TRBD1. The TCR sequence derives from a man between 18 and 29 years old in good health. Some clones in this sample may be carry-over from other donors' samples. CDR3: CASSLASRQGAQPQHF. CDR3 coding DNA: TGTGCCAGCAGCTTAGCTAGTCGGCAGGGGGCCCAGCCCCAGCATTTT.